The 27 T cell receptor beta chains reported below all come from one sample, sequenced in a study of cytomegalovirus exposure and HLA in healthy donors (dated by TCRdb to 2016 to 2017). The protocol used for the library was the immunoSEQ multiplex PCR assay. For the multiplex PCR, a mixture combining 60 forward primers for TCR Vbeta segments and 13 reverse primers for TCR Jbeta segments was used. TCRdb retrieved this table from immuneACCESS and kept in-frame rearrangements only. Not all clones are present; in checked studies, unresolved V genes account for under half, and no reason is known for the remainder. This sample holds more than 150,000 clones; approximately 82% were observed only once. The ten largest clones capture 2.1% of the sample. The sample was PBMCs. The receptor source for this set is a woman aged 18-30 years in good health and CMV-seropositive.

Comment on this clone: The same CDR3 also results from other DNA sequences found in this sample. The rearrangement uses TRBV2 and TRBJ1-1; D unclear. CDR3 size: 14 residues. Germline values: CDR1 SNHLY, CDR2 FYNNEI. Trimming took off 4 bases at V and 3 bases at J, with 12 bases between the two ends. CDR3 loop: CASSVSGVDTEAFF. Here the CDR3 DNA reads TGTGCCAGCAGTGTGTCCGGGGTGGACACTGAAGCTTTCTTT. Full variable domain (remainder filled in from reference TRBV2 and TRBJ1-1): EPEVTQTPSHQVTQMGQEVILRCVPISNHLYFYWYRQILGQKVEFLVSFYNNEISEKSEIFDDQFSVERPDGSNFTLKIRSTKLEDSAMYFCASSVSGVDTEAFFGQGTRLTVV.

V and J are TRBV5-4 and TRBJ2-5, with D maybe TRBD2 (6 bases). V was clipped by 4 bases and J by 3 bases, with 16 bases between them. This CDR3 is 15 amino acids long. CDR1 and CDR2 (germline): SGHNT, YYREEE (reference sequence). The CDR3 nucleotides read TGTGCCAGCAGCCCCTCCGTGACTAGTGAAGAGACCCAGTACTTC. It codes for CASSPSVTSEETQYF.

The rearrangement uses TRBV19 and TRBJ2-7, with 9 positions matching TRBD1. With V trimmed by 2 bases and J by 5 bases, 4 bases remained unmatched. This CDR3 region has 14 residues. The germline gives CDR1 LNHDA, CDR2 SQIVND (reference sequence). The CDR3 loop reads CASSIIQGADEQYF. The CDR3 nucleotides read TGTGCCAGTAGTATAATACAGGGGGCGGACGAGCAGTACTTC.

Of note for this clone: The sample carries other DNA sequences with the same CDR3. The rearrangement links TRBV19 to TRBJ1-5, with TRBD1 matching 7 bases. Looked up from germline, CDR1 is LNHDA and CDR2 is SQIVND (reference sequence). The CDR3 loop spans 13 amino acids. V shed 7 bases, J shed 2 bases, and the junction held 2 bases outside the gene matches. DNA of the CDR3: TGTGCCAGTACCGGACAGGGCAATCAGCCCCAGCATTTT. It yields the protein CASTGQGNQPQHF.

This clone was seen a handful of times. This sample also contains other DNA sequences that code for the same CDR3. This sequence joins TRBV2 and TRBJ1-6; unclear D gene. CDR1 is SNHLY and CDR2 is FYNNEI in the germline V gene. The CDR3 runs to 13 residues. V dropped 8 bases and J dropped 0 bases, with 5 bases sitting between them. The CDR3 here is CASRGSYNSPLHF. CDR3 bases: TGTGCCAGCCGAGGCTCCTATAATTCACCCCTCCACTTT.

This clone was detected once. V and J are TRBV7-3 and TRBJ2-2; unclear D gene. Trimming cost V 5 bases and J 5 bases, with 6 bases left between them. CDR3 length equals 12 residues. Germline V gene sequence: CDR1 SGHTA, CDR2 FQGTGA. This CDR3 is CASSPLTGELFF. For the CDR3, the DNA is TGTGCCAGCAGCCCATTGACCGGGGAGCTGTTTTTT.

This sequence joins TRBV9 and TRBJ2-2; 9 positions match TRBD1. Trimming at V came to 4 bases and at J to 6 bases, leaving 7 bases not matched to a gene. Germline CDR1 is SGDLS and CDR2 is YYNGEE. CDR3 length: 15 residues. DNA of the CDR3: TGTGCCAGCAGCCCGAGGGACAGGGCATCCGGGGAGCTGTTTTTT. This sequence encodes CASSPRDRASGELFF. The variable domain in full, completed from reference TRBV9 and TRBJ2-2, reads DSGVTQTPKHLITATGQRVTLRCSPRSGDLSVYWYQQSLDQGLQFLIQYYNGEERAKGNILERFSAQQFPDLHSELNLSSLELGDSALYFCASSPRDRASGELFFGEGSRLTVL.

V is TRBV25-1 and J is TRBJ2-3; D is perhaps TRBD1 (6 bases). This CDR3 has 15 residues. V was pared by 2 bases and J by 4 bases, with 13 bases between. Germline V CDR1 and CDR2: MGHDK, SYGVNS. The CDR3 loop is CASSERGRGADTQYF. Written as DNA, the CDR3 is TGTGCCAGCAGTGAACGGGGCAGGGGCGCAGATACGCAGTATTTT.

Here the CDR3 reads CASSEGLLAGTDTQYF. The CDR3 region has the DNA TGTGCCAGCAGTGAAGGGTTACTAGCGGGCACAGATACGCAGTATTTT. The V and J genes are TRBV6-1 and TRBJ2-3, with 8 nucleotides matching TRBD2. The CDR3 sequence is 16 residues long. J lost 1 base, V lost 1 base, and 4 bases had no gene match. CDR1 is MNHNS and CDR2 is SASEGT in the germline V gene.

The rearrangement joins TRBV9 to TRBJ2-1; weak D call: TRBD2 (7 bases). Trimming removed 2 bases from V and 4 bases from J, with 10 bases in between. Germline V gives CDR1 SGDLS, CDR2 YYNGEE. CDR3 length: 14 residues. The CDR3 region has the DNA TGTGCCAGCAGCGTCGGGGGGCAGTACAATGAGCAGTTCTTC. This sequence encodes CASSVGGQYNEQFF.

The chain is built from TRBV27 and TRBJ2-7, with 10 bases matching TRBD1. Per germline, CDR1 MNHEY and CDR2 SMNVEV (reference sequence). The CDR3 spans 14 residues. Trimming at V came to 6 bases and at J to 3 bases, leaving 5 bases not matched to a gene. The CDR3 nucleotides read TGTGCCAGCAGATCGGGACAGGGGTACTACGAGCAGTACTTC. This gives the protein CASRSGQGYYEQYF.

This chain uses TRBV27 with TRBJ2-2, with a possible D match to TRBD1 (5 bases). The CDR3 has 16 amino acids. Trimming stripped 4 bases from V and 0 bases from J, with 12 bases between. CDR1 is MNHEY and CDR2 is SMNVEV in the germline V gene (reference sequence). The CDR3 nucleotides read TGTGCCAGCAGTTATCGTCGACAGACGAACACCGGGGAGCTGTTTTTT. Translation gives CASSYRRQTNTGELFF.

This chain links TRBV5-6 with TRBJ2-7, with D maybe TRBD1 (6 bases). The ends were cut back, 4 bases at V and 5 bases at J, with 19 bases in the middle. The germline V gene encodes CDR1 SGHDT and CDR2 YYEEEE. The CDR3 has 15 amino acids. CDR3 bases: TGTGCCAGCAGCACCTTCGCCAGGGGTAACAACGAGCAGTACTTC. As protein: CASSTFARGNNEQYF. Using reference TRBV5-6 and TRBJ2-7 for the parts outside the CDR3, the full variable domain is DAGVTQSPTHLIKTRGQQVTLRCSPKSGHDTVSWYQQALGQGPQFIFQYYEEEERQRGNFPDRFSGHQFPNYSSELNVNALLLGDSALYLCASSTFARGNNEQYFGPGTRLTVT.

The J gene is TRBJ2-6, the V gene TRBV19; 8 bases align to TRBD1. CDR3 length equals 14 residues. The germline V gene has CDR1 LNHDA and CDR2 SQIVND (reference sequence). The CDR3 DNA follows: TGTGGGACAGGGCTGAGCTCTGGGGCCAACGTCCTGACTTTC. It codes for CGTGLSSGANVLTF.

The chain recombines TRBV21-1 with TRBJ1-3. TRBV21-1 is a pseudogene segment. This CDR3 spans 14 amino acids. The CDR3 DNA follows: TGTGCCAGCAGCATCCCCTTCTCTGGAAACACCATATATTTT. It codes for CASSIPFSGNTIYF.

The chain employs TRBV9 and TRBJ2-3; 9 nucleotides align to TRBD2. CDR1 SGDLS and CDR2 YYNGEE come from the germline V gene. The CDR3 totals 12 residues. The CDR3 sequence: CASSGARDTQYF. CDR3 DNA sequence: TGTGCTTCTAGCGGGGCCCGGGATACGCAGTATTTT.

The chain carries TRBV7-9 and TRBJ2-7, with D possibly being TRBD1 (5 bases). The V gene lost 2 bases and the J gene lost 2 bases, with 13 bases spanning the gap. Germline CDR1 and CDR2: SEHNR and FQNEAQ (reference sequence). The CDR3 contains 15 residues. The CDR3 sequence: CASSLKGQGPYEQYF. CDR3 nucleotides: TGTGCCAGCAGCTTAAAGGGCCAGGGTCCCTACGAGCAGTACTTC.

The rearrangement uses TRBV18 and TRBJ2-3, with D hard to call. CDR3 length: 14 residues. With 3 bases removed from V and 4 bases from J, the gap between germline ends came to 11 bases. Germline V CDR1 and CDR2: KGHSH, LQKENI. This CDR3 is CASSPPTISDTQYF. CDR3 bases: TGTGCCAGCTCACCCCCGACAATTTCAGATACGCAGTATTTT.

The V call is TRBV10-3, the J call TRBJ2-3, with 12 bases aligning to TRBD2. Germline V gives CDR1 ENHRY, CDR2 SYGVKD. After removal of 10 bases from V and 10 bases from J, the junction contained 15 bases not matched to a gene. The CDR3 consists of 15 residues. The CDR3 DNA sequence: TGTGCCACCGCGGTGGCTAGCGGGGGGGCCGGGTCGCAGTATTTT. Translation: CATAVASGGAGSQYF.

For the CDR3, the DNA is TGCAGCGTTGTTGGCGGGCACACAGATACGCAGTATTTT. This encodes CSVVGGHTDTQYF. The gene calls are TRBV29-1 and TRBJ2-3, with a possible D match to TRBD2 (5 bases). V was clipped by 4 bases and J by 2 bases, with 10 bases between them. The CDR3 consists of 13 residues. Per the germline V gene, CDR1 is SQVTM and CDR2 is ANQGSEA.

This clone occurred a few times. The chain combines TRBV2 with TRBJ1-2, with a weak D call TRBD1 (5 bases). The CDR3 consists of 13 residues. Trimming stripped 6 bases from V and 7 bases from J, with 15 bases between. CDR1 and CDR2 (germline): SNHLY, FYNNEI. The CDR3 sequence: CASSGDSGGGYTF. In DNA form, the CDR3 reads TGTGCCAGCAGCGGGGACTCAGGCGGTGGCTACACCTTC.

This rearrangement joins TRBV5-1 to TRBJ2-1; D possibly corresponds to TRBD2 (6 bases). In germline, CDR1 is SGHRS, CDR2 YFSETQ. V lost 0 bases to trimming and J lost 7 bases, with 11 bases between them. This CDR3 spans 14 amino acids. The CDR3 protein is CASSLGDGRNEQFF. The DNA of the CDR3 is TGCGCCAGCAGCTTGGGGGATGGGAGGAATGAGCAGTTCTTC.

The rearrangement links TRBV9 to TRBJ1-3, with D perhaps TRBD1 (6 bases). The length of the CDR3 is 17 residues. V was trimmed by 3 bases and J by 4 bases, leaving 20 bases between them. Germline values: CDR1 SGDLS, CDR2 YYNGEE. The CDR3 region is CASSDPSGGASGNTIYF. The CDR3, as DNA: TGTGCCAGCAGCGACCCCTCGGGGGGCGCATCAGGAAACACCATATATTTT.

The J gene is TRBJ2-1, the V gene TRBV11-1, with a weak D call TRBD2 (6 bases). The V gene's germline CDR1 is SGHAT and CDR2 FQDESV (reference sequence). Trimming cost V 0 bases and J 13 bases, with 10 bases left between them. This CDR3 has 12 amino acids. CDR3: CASSLAEGLQFF. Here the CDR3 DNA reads TGTGCCAGCAGCTTAGCTGAGGGACTCCAGTTCTTC.

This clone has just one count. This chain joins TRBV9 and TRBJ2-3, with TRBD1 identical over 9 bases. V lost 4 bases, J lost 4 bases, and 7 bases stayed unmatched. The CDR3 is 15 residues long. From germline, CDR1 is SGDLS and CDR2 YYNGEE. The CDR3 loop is CASSTRTGDADTQYF. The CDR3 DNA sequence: TGTGCCAGCAGCACTCGGACAGGGGATGCAGATACGCAGTATTTT.

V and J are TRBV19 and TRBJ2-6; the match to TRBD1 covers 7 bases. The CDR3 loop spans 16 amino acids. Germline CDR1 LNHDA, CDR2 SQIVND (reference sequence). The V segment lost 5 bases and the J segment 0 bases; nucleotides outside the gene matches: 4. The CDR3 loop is CASSPQGSSGANVLTF. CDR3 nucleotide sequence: TGTGCCAGTAGTCCACAGGGGAGCTCTGGGGCCAACGTCCTGACTTTC.

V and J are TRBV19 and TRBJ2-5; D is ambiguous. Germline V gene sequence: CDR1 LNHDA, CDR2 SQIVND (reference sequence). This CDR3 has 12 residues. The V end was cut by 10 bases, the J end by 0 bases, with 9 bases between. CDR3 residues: CATRRNQETQYF. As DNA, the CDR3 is TGTGCCACGCGGCGGAACCAAGAGACCCAGTACTTC.